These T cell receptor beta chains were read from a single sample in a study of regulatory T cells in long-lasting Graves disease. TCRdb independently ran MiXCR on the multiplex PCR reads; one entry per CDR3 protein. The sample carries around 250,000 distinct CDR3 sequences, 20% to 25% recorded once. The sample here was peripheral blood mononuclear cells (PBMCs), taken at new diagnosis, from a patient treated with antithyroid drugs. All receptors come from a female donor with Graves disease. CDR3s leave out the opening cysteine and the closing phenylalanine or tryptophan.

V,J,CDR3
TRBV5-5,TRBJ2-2,ASSLVGGPGTGELF
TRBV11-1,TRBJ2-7,ASSDGYYEQY
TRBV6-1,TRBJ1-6,ASGWTPYNSPLH
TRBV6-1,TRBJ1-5,ASRTRIDSNQPQH
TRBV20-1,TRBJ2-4,SAAKSEAKNIQY
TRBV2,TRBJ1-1,ASIRQKNTKAF
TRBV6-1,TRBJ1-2,ASSPILGQPIGYT
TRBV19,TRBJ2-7,ASSPLWGGSSYEQY
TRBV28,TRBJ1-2,ASNPGRGYGYT
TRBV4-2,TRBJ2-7,ASSQGGTYEQY
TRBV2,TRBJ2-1,ASSAFGRNEQF
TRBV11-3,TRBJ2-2,ASSRGLGLADNTGELF
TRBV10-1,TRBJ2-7,ASSVRPGYEQY
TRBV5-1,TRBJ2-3,ASSLAPLAGGTDTQY
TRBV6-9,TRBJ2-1,ASSYPDEQF
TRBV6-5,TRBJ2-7,ASSYFNPPEGQASYEQY
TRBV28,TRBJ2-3,ASSLTSSTQY
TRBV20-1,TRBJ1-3,SARYRGEGAGNTIY
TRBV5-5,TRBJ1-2,ASSPPSGAYGYT
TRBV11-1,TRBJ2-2,ASSLGDGAGELF
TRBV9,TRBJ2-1,ASSDSRDSFRFNEQF
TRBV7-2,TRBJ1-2,ASSLEPGDFTGYT
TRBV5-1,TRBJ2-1,ASSPLGGTNEQF
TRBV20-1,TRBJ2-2,SARVTANTGELF
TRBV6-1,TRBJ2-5,ASSKAGGVQETQY
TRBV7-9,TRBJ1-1,ASSLQGEAF
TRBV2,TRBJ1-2,ASSVTMTGPENYGYT
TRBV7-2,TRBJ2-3,ASTSPGLAGGSTDTQY
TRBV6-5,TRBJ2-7,ASSYGTSYEQY
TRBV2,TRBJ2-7,ASRSGLAKTYEQY